This entry lists 25 T cell receptor beta chains sequenced from one sample in a study of blood T cell repertoires in COVID-19. Sequencing was performed with immunoSEQ multiplex PCR; in TCRdb, only in-frame clones are kept and a portion is missing. The sample records roughly 250,000 clones, 80% to 85% being singletons. The specimen sequenced was peripheral blood. The source is a person aged 70 to 85 with COVID-19, enrolled during active disease.

This chain joins TRBV7-2 and TRBJ2-2; no clear D. Looked up from germline, CDR1 is SGHTA and CDR2 is FQGNSA. This CDR3 has 14 amino acids. The V and J ends lost 11 bases and 3 bases respectively, with 16 bases between them. The CDR3 is CAGRPLGDTGELFF. The CDR3 coding sequence is TGTGCCGGGCGCCCACTCGGCGACACCGGGGAGCTGTTTTTT.

The chain uses TRBV30 and TRBJ2-7; perhaps TRBD1 as D (8 bases). The germline V gene has CDR1 GTSNPN and CDR2 SVGIG (reference sequence). The CDR3 is 13 amino acids. V gave up 7 bases and J gave up 5 bases, with 18 bases separating them. The CDR3 loop reads CAYRGIAGNEQYF. CDR3 nucleotide sequence: TGTGCCTACAGGGGGATAGCGGGTAACGAGCAGTACTTC.

V is TRBV7-9 and J is TRBJ1-3; no firm D call. Germline lookup yields CDR1 SEHNR and CDR2 FQNEAQ (reference sequence). The CDR3 covers 15 residues. The V end lost 2 bases, the J end lost 4 bases, and 12 bases lay between the germline ends. In nucleotides, the CDR3 is TGTGCCAGCAGCTTATTCTCCCTCTCCGGAAACACCATATATTTT. It translates to CASSLFSLSGNTIYF.

This chain joins TRBV27 and TRBJ1-4, with D tentatively TRBD1 (6 bases). The CDR3 extends over 16 amino acids. Per the germline V gene, CDR1 is MNHEY and CDR2 is SMNVEV (reference sequence). Trimming took 6 bases from V and 4 from J, leaving 18 bases between them. CDR3 sequence (DNA): TGTGCCAGCAGGACAGGATCCGCCCCGCTTAATGAAAAACTGTTTTTT. Protein product: CASRTGSAPLNEKLFF.

This clone has a single count. V gene TRBV6-5 combines with J gene TRBJ2-7; tentative D call: TRBD1 (5 bases). The CDR3 runs 15 residues. The V end lost 6 bases, the J end lost 3 bases, and 18 bases lay between the germline ends. Germline lookup yields CDR1 MNHEY and CDR2 SVGAGI. The DNA of the CDR3 is TGTGCCAGCAGCGAGAACCTTTTAGGGGTCTACGAGCAGTACTTC. This encodes CASSENLLGVYEQYF.

This rearrangement joins TRBV10-2 to TRBJ2-7, with 10 nucleotides matching TRBD2. Trimming at V came to 6 bases and at J to 2 bases, leaving 7 bases not matched to a gene. CDR1 and CDR2 from the germline V gene are WSHSY and SAAADI. The CDR3 totals 15 residues. CDR3: CASRPGLAAAYEQYF. CDR3 coding DNA: TGCGCCAGCAGACCAGGACTAGCGGCCGCCTACGAGCAGTACTTC.

The chain joins TRBV2 to TRBJ1-5; D is ambiguous. The ends were cut back, 4 bases at V and 0 bases at J, with 7 bases in the middle. Germline V gene data show CDR1 as SNHLY and CDR2 as FYNNEI. The CDR3 spans 14 residues. In DNA, the CDR3 is TGTGCCAGCAGTGCAGAATATAGCAATCAGCCCCAGCATTTT. It codes for CASSAEYSNQPQHF.

The V and J genes are TRBV5-1 and TRBJ1-2, with TRBD1 identical over 11 bases. The CDR3 runs to 22 residues. The V segment lost 4 bases and the J segment 4 bases; nucleotides outside the gene matches: 27. CDR1 and CDR2 from the germline V gene are SGHRS and YFSETQ. CDR3 nucleotides: TGCGCCAGCAGCCACACCGGACCGACCCCGCAGGACAGGGGGCAAACCCTCTATGGCTACACCTTC. Amino acids: CASSHTGPTPQDRGQTLYGYTF. Full variable domain (rest looked up from reference TRBV5-1 and TRBJ1-2): KAGVTQTPRYLIKTRGQQVTLSCSPISGHRSVSWYQQTPGQGLQFLFEYFSETQRNKGNFPGRFSGRQFSNSRSEMNVSTLELGDSALYLCASSHTGPTPQDRGQTLYGYTFGSGTRLTVV.

The rearrangement links TRBV19 to TRBJ2-3; tentatively, D is TRBD2 (6 bases). Germline V CDR1 and CDR2: LNHDA, SQIVND (reference sequence). This CDR3 contains 14 residues. The ends were cut back, 10 bases at V and 7 bases at J, with 21 bases in the middle. Written as DNA, the CDR3 is TGTGCCACTGCACCGGGACTCGAGATAAATACGCAGTATTTT. Its protein product is CATAPGLEINTQYF.

This sequence joins TRBV12-5 and TRBJ2-1; D call uncertain. CDR1 and CDR2 from the germline V gene are LGHNT and FRNRAP. CDR3 length: 13 residues. V was cut by 0 bases and J by 3 bases, with 3 bases left in between. The CDR3 sequence is CASGLVGYNEQFF. The CDR3 DNA reads as TGTGCTAGTGGTTTGGTCGGCTACAATGAGCAGTTCTTC.

The gene calls are TRBV5-8 and TRBJ2-5, with 13 nucleotides matching TRBD2. Trimming at V came to 4 bases and at J to 2 bases, leaving 5 bases not matched to a gene. This CDR3 contains 16 residues. CDR1 is SGHTS, CDR2 YDEGEE, per germline. The CDR3 loop is CASSTGLAGTQETQYF. In DNA, the CDR3 is TGTGCCAGCAGCACGGGACTAGCGGGGACACAAGAGACCCAGTACTTC. The entire variable domain, with the rest obtained from reference TRBV5-8 and TRBJ2-5, is as follows: EAGVTQSPTHLIKTRGQQATLRCSPISGHTSVYWYQQALGLGLQFLLWYDEGEERNRGNFPPRFSGRQFPNYSSELNVNALELEDSALYLCASSTGLAGTQETQYFGPGTRLLVL.

The chain couples TRBV10-3 to TRBJ2-7; TRBD1 matches at 11 bases. Trimming cost V 6 bases and J 3 bases; bases outside gene matches: 7. The germline V gene encodes CDR1 ENHRY and CDR2 SYGVKD. This CDR3 has 15 residues. The CDR3 protein is CAISYWTGGHYEQYF. Written as DNA, the CDR3 is TGTGCCATCAGCTACTGGACAGGGGGCCACTACGAGCAGTACTTC.

The V call is TRBV11-2, the J call TRBJ2-1; 9 bases line up with TRBD1. Germline lookup yields CDR1 SGHAT and CDR2 FQNNGV. This CDR3 contains 18 residues. Trimming at V came to 3 bases and at J to 4 bases, leaving 13 bases not matched to a gene. The CDR3 loop is CASSLATGTGSRYNEQFF. The CDR3 bases are TGTGCCAGCAGCTTGGCCACCGGGACAGGGAGCAGGTACAATGAGCAGTTCTTC.

The CDR3 sequence: CASSLGRNEAFF. Written as DNA, the CDR3 is TGTGCCAGCAGCTTAGGCAGAAATGAAGCTTTCTTT. The chain is built from TRBV7-9 and TRBJ1-1; D gene unclear. Per the germline V gene, CDR1 is SEHNR and CDR2 is FQNEAQ (reference sequence). The CDR3 is 12 residues long. The ends were cut back, 1 base at V and 7 bases at J, with 7 bases in the middle.

This clone was seen a single time. CDR3 DNA: TGTGCCAGACGGGGGAACACCGGGGAGCTGTTTTTT. Protein: CARRGNTGELFF. This rearrangement joins TRBV2 to TRBJ2-2; D might be TRBD2 (5 bases). Germline loops: CDR1 SNHLY, CDR2 FYNNEI. The CDR3 runs 12 residues. V lost 9 bases to trimming and J lost 1 base, with 6 bases between them. The full variable domain, in which reference TRBV2 and TRBJ2-2 provide the parts outside the CDR3, is EPEVTQTPSHQVTQMGQEVILRCVPISNHLYFYWYRQILGQKVEFLVSFYNNEISEKSEIFDDQFSVERPDGSNFTLKIRSTKLEDSAMYFCARRGNTGELFFGEGSRLTVL.

The chain carries TRBV3-1 (or the pseudogene TRBV3-2) and TRBJ1-1; perhaps TRBD1 as D (5 bases). Trimming shortened V by 0 bases and J by 1 base, and 12 bases separated the two germline ends. This CDR3 has 16 amino acids. The germline V gene encodes CDR1 LGHDT and CDR2 YNNKEL (reference sequence). CDR3 region: CASSQEAGRENTEAFF. The CDR3 nucleotides are TGTGCCAGCAGCCAAGAGGCGGGACGGGAGAACACTGAAGCTTTCTTT.

V usage is TRBV15 and J usage is TRBJ1-5, with D perhaps TRBD1 (6 bases). V was shortened by 1 base and J by 11 bases, with 15 bases between the two germline ends. CDR3 length: 14 amino acids. Germline CDR1 LNHNV, CDR2 YYDKDF (reference sequence). Here the CDR3 reads CATSRGPNTGSQHF. In nucleotides, the CDR3 is TGTGCCACCAGCAGAGGCCCCAACACAGGGTCCCAGCATTTT.

V usage is TRBV5-1 and J usage is TRBJ2-7; 12 nucleotides agree with TRBD2. The germline CDR1 and CDR2 sequences are SGHRS and YFSETQ. The CDR3 spans 16 residues. J lost 6 bases, V lost 3 bases, and 10 bases had no gene match. CDR3 amino acids: CASSSGLAGGLSEQYF. CDR3 sequence (DNA): TGCGCCAGCAGCTCGGGACTAGCGGGCGGATTGTCCGAGCAGTACTTC.

The rearrangement joins TRBV6-5 to TRBJ1-1, with D maybe TRBD1 (6 bases). V was shortened by 5 bases and J by 9 bases, with 13 bases between the two germline ends. Per germline, CDR1 MNHEY and CDR2 SVGAGI. CDR3 size: 12 residues. CDR3: CASSPDRYKAFF. The CDR3, as DNA: TGTGCCAGCAGTCCAGACAGGTACAAAGCTTTCTTT.

The rearrangement links TRBV27 to TRBJ2-3; D may be TRBD1 (6 bases). From germline, CDR1 is MNHEY and CDR2 SMNVEV (reference sequence). Trimming took off 7 bases at V and 0 bases at J, with 11 bases between the two ends. There are 14 residues in the CDR3. CDR3: CASTLDRSTDTQYF. The CDR3 DNA reads TGTGCCAGCACCCTCGACAGGAGCACAGATACGCAGTATTTT.

The chain couples TRBV28 to TRBJ2-2; D gene uncertain. CDR1 is MDHEN, CDR2 SYDVKM, per germline. The CDR3 runs 16 residues. Trimming took 5 bases from V and 7 from J, leaving 20 bases between them. The CDR3: CASSPPEIPSFGELFF. CDR3 DNA: TGTGCCAGCAGTCCCCCGGAGATCCCATCGTTCGGGGAGCTGTTTTTT.

The chain couples TRBV7-9 to TRBJ2-7, with D tentatively TRBD2 (6 bases). V lost 5 bases and J lost 3, with 14 bases in between. The CDR3 loop spans 14 amino acids. Germline values: CDR1 SEHNR, CDR2 FQNEAQ (reference sequence). For the CDR3, the DNA is TGTGCCAGCAGCCCAAACGGGGGTGACTACGAGCAGTACTTC. This codes for CASSPNGGDYEQYF.

This clone was picked up a small number of times. This chain connects TRBV7-6 to TRBJ2-3, with D perhaps matching TRBD2 (6 bases). The CDR3 is 14 amino acids. Germline assignment: CDR1 SGHVS and CDR2 FNYEAQ. The ends were cut back, 5 bases at V and 4 bases at J, with 13 bases in the middle. The DNA for the CDR3 is TGTGCCAGCAGCCCACTCCGGGAGCCAGATACGCAGTATTTT. Encoded protein: CASSPLREPDTQYF.

In its sample, this clone was seen once. The V call is TRBV29-1, the J call TRBJ2-4, with D tentatively TRBD2 (7 bases). In germline, CDR1 is SQVTM, CDR2 ANQGSEA. V lost 4 bases and J 8 bases, leaving 12 bases between the germline ends. CDR3 length equals 12 residues. The CDR3 sequence is CSVVWEGDIQYF. Here the CDR3 DNA reads TGCAGCGTTGTTTGGGAGGGGGACATTCAGTACTTC.

Worth noting for this clone: Different DNA sequences within this sample yield the same CDR3. The rearrangement joins TRBV5-6 to TRBJ2-7; D is possibly TRBD1 (5 bases). This CDR3 is 12 amino acids long. Trimming shortened V by 5 bases and J by 3 bases, and 9 bases separated the two germline ends. Per the germline V gene, CDR1 is SGHDT and CDR2 is YYEEEE. CDR3 sequence reads: CASSLGDYEQYF. Here the CDR3 DNA reads TGTGCCAGCAGTCTAGGGGACTACGAGCAGTACTTC.